A selection of T cell receptor beta chains follows, all from one sample in a study of OX40 agonist ivuxolimab in advanced cancers. Using immunoSEQ multiplex PCR, the repertoire was profiled, and TCRdb retains in-frame clones only, with some absent. The sample includes 60,000 to 65,000 clones, roughly four fifths of them seen just once. The sequenced sample was CD4+ or CD8+ T cells sorted from blood, obtained in a trial of the OX40 agonist ivuxolimab. The receptors derive from an adult with an advanced solid tumor such as melanoma, head and neck, liver or kidney cancer. CDR3s include the opening cysteine and the closing phenylalanine or tryptophan. The D gene is left open where the match is weak. Clone sizes are given selectively: once, few, many, or a class where the clone is expanded.

j_call clone_size v_call cdr3_length d_call cdr3_aa cdr3_nt
TRBJ2-3 . TRBV10-1 14 . CASSESLWADTQYF TGCGCCAGCAGTGAGTCACTATGGGCGGATACGCAGTATTTT
TRBJ1-5 . TRBV28 15 TRBD1 CASSSRRGHNQPQHF TGTGCCAGCAGTTCAAGGAGGGGGCACAATCAGCCCCAGCATTTT
TRBJ1-4 few TRBV18 12 . CASSPRDEKLFF TGTGCCAGCTCACCGCGCGATGAAAAACTGTTTTTT
TRBJ2-3 . TRBV5-1 13 . CASSLERGDTQYF TGCGCCAGCAGCTTGGAAAGAGGAGATACGCAGTATTTT
TRBJ2-3 few TRBV29-1 14 . CSVVPPKSTDTQYF TGCAGCGTTGTTCCCCCGAAGAGCACAGATACGCAGTATTTT
TRBJ1-2 few TRBV30 12 . CAWSQSDYGYTF TGTGCCTGGAGTCAGTCAGACTATGGCTACACCTTC
TRBJ2-5 . TRBV9 14 . CASSVSGDGWTQYF TGTGCCAGCAGCGTGTCAGGGGACGGGTGGACCCAGTACTTC
TRBJ2-3 . TRBV2 15 TRBD1 CASRGGQGNSDTQYF TGTGCCAGCAGGGGGGGACAGGGGAATTCAGATACGCAGTATTTT
TRBJ2-3 . TRBV9 13 . CASSRGGTDTQYF TGTGCCAGCAGCCGAGGGGGAACAGATACGCAGTATTTT
TRBJ2-1 . TRBV7-2 12 . CASSLVDLPQFF TGTGCCAGCAGCTTGGTCGACCTACCGCAGTTCTTC
TRBJ2-1 once TRBV25-1 15 TRBD2 CASSETSGRGTGQFF TGTGCCAGCAGTGAAACTAGCGGGAGGGGGACAGGGCAGTTCTTC
TRBJ1-2 . TRBV9 14 TRBD1 CASSGYRGRYGYTF TGTGCCAGCAGCGGATACAGGGGAAGGTATGGCTACACCTTC
TRBJ2-3 . TRBV5-4 15 TRBD1 CASSVGQGLTDTQYF TGTGCCAGCAGCGTGGGACAGGGTCTAACAGATACGCAGTATTTT
TRBJ2-1 . TRBV10-1 13 . CASKGQVEGEQFF TGCGCCAGCAAAGGGCAGGTGGAGGGTGAGCAGTTCTTC
TRBJ1-1 . TRBV7-6 18 . CASSLEYPSGRTFTEAFF TGTGCCAGCAGCTTAGAATACCCCTCGGGGCGTACGTTCACTGAAGCTTTCTTT
TRBJ2-2 few TRBV7-2 14 . CASSIRLNTGELFF TGTGCCAGCAGCATAAGACTAAACACCGGGGAGCTGTTTTTT
TRBJ2-7 . TRBV5-6 15 TRBD1 CASSLRPGGVYEQYF TGTGCCAGCAGCTTGCGACCAGGGGGCGTGTACGAGCAGTACTTC
TRBJ1-1 . TRBV7-6 15 . CASSLGAAANTEAFF TGTGCCAGCAGCTTAGGGGCGGCCGCGAACACTGAAGCTTTCTTT
TRBJ2-7 once TRBV27 19 TRBD2 CASSPQIGGRPSSSYEQYF TGTGCCAGCAGTCCCCAGATTGGCGGGAGGCCCTCTAGCTCCTACGAGCAGTACTTC
TRBJ2-1 once TRBV5-6 16 TRBD2 CASSKPGLAGVNEQFF TGTGCCAGCAGCAAACCGGGACTAGCGGGAGTCAATGAGCAGTTCTTC
TRBJ2-5 . TRBV18 13 . CASSITVEETQYF TGTGCCAGCTCCATCACGGTGGAAGAGACCCAGTACTTC
TRBJ2-7 . TRBV7-8 17 . CASSLASRWGNMDEQYF TGTGCCAGCAGCTTAGCGAGTCGGTGGGGAAATATGGACGAGCAGTACTTC
TRBJ2-1 . TRBV27 15 . CASRAGSSSYNEQFF TGTGCCAGCAGAGCCGGTTCCAGCTCCTACAATGAGCAGTTCTTC
TRBJ2-3 . TRBV10-3 15 TRBD2 CAIRGSGRFTDTQYF TGTGCCATCCGAGGGAGCGGGAGGTTCACAGATACGCAGTATTTT
TRBJ2-2 . TRBV7-3 16 TRBD2 CASSLRGGGYTGELFF TGTGCCAGCAGCTTAAGGGGCGGGGGATACACCGGGGAGCTGTTTTTT
TRBJ1-1 . TRBV4-1 16 TRBD1 CASSPSLGRGRTEAFF TGCGCCAGCAGCCCTTCCCTCGGCAGGGGGCGAACTGAAGCTTTCTTT
TRBJ2-5 . TRBV7-3 17 TRBD2 CASSPRTSGRYQETQYF TGTGCCAGCAGCCCGCGGACTAGCGGGAGGTACCAAGAGACCCAGTACTTC
TRBJ2-7 . TRBV6-5 13 . CASRPVDSYEQYF TGTGCCAGCAGGCCAGTGGACAGCTACGAGCAGTACTTC
TRBJ2-3 . TRBV5-8 14 . CASSLGQGPDTQYF TGTGCCAGCAGCTTGGGGCAGGGCCCAGATACGCAGTATTTT
TRBJ2-5 . TRBV5-5 17 . CASSLDPRPLGKETQYF TGTGCCAGCAGCTTGGATCCCAGGCCCTTGGGTAAAGAGACCCAGTACTTC
TRBJ2-2 . TRBV4-1 17 TRBD1 CASSHPTGGWGTGELFF TGCGCCAGCAGCCACCCTACAGGGGGCTGGGGGACCGGGGAGCTGTTTTTT
TRBJ2-7 . TRBV7-2 17 . CASSLSFWRVSSYEQYF TGTGCCAGCAGCTTAAGTTTTTGGCGGGTCTCCTCCTACGAGCAGTACTTC
TRBJ2-7 . TRBV11-3 15 . CASSTGSTGREEQYF TGTGCCAGCAGTACCGGGTCGACAGGGAGGGAAGAGCAGTACTTC
TRBJ2-5 . TRBV30 14 . CAWSVGSHQETQYF TGTGCCTGGAGTGTAGGCAGCCACCAAGAGACCCAGTACTTC
TRBJ2-7 . TRBV6-4 16 TRBD1 CASSKRWGQGLNEQYF TGTGCCAGCAGTAAACGATGGGGACAGGGTCTGAACGAGCAGTACTTC
TRBJ2-7 . TRBV5-1 14 TRBD1 CASSAGTVSYEQYF TGCGCCAGCAGCGCAGGGACAGTCTCCTACGAGCAGTACTTC
TRBJ2-3 . TRBV29-1 16 TRBD2 CSVEERSGSYVDTQYF TGCAGCGTTGAAGAGAGGAGCGGGAGTTACGTAGATACGCAGTATTTT